What follows describes a single TCR beta chain. This entry belongs to a study of blood T cell repertoires in COVID-19. Overall study: The study drew acute and convalescent COVID-19 samples from the United States, Italy and Spain. In each case, the material was cDNA or gDNA derived from T cells, B-cell-depleted T cells, or PBMCs.

The CDR3 has 16 amino acids. Germline V gene lookup returns CDR1 LGHDT and CDR2 YNNKEL (reference sequence). The V gene lost 0 bases and the J gene lost 3 bases, with 12 bases spanning the gap. TCRdb's table, derived via immunoSEQ multiplex PCR, lists solely in-frame clones and lacks some. Among about 35,000 clones listed, roughly four fifths were seen once. This receptor was taken from a man aged 50 to 60 with acute or convalescent COVID-19. The rearrangement links TRBV3-1 (or the pseudogene TRBV3-2) to TRBJ2-1; D unresolved. Material: peripheral blood. CDR3 residues: CASSQDLGPNYNEQFF. As DNA, the CDR3 is TGTGCCAGCAGCCAAGATCTTGGCCCGAACTACAATGAGCAGTTCTTC.